This TCR beta chain was sequenced for a study of early T cells in non-severe SARS-CoV-2 infection. Study-level information: Whole-blood bulk RNA, unsorted, was sequenced, and chains were unpaired.

This clonotype was recorded many times. Its target is not known. The germline gives CDR1 KGHSH, CDR2 LQKENI. The CDR3 is made up of 16 amino acids. V trimming: 6 bases; J trimming: 2 bases; junction bases outside the gene matches: 8. General study findings and limits: Database matching using VDJdb favored anti-spike CD8 responses, with private and CD4 specificities left missing.

Unique molecular identifiers (one per individual cDNA molecule) were attached. TCRdb re-analysed the 5' RACE reads in MiXCR, keeping a single row per CDR3 protein. The sample has 55,000 to 75,000 distinct CDR3 sequences, around an eighth seen once. This chain connects TRBV18 to TRBJ1-5; the match to TRBD1 covers 9 bases. Input material: whole blood. This TCR came from an adult who was a healthcare worker with PCR-confirmed SARS-CoV-2 infection or an uninfected control (not recorded which). The CDR3 sequence is CASSPMDRGGNQPQHF. The DNA of the CDR3 is TGTGCCAGCTCCCCCATGGACAGGGGAGGCAATCAGCCCCAGCATTTT.